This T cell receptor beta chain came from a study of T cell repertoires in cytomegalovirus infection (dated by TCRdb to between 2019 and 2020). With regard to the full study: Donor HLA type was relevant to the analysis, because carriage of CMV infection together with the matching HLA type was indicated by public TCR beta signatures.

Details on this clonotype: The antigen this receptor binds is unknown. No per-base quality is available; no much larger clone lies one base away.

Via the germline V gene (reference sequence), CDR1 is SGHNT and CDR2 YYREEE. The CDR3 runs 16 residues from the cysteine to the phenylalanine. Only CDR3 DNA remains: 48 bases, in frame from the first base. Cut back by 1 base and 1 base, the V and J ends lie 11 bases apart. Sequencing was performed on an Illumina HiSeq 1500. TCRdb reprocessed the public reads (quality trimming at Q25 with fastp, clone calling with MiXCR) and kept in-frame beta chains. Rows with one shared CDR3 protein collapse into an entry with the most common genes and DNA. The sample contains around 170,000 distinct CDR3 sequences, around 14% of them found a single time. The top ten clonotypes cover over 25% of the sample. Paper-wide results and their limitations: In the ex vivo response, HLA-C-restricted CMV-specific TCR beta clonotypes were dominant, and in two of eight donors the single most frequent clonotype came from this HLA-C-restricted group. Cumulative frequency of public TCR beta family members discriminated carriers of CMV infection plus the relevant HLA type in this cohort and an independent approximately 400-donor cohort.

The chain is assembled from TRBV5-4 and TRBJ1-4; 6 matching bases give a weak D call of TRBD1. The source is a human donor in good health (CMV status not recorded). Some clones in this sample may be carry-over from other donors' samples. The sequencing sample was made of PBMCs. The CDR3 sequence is CASSLSGAGTNEKLFF. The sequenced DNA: TGTGCCAGCAGCTTGTCGGGGGCTGGAACTAATGAAAAACTGTTTTTT.